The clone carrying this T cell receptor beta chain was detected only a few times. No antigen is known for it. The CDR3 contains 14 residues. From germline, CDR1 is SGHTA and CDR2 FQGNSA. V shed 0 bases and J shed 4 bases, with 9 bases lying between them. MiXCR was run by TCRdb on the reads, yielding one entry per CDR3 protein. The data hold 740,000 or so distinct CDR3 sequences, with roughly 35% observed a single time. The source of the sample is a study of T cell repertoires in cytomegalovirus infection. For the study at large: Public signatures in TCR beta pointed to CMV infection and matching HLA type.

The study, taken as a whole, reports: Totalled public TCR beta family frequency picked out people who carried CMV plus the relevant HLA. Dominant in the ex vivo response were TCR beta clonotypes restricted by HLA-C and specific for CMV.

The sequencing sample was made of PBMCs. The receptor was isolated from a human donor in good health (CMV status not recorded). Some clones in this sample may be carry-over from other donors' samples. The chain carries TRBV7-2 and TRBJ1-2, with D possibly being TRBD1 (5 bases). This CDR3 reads CASSLADIVYGYTF. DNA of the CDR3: TGTGCCAGCAGCTTAGCGGACATCGTCTATGGCTACACCTTC.